This is a list of T cell receptor beta chains from one sample in a study of blood T cell repertoires in COVID-19. Libraries were prepared by immunoSEQ multiplex PCR; TCRdb keeps only in-frame clonotypes and omits some of them. Found here are under 300,000 clones, approximately 84% of them singletons; the top ten hold 3.4%. Sequencing used PBMCs or T cells enriched from blood (not recorded which). The receptors shown here come from a man between 50 and 59 years old who had recovered from COVID-19. CDR3s include the opening cysteine and the closing phenylalanine or tryptophan. Fields, in order: J gene, V gene, clone size, D gene, CDR3 protein, CDR3 DNA. A D gene is named only where the DNA matches it firmly. Rows may omit the clone size; those that give it use once, few, many or a size class.

j_gene: TRBJ2-1
v_gene: TRBV6-5
abundance: NA
d_gene: TRBD1
CDR3aa: CASSLRTGASDEQFF
CDR3nt: TGTGCCAGCAGTCTCAGGACAGGGGCTAGCGATGAGCAGTTCTTC

j_gene: TRBJ2-5
v_gene: TRBV4-3
abundance: NA
d_gene: NA
CDR3aa: CASSQAPGMWETQYF
CDR3nt: TGCGCCAGCAGCCAAGCCCCGGGAATGTGGGAGACCCAGTACTTC

j_gene: TRBJ2-1
v_gene: TRBV11-3
abundance: NA
d_gene: TRBD2
CDR3aa: CASGIPGLAGPYNEQFF
CDR3nt: TGTGCCAGCGGCATTCCGGGACTAGCGGGGCCTTACAATGAGCAGTTCTTC

j_gene: TRBJ1-1
v_gene: TRBV7-9
abundance: NA
d_gene: TRBD1
CDR3aa: CASSRDRVEAFF
CDR3nt: TGTGCCAGCAGCCGGGACAGAGTTGAAGCTTTCTTT

j_gene: TRBJ1-5
v_gene: TRBV9
abundance: few
d_gene: TRBD1
CDR3aa: CASSVQDRDQPQHF
CDR3nt: TGTGCCAGCAGCGTACAGGACAGGGACCAGCCCCAGCATTTT

j_gene: TRBJ1-1
v_gene: TRBV5-1
abundance: NA
d_gene: NA
CDR3aa: CASSSEGIEAFF
CDR3nt: TGCGCCAGCAGCTCGGAGGGGATTGAAGCTTTCTTT

j_gene: TRBJ2-3
v_gene: TRBV11-2
abundance: NA
d_gene: TRBD1
CDR3aa: CASSRLRGRFTDTQYF
CDR3nt: TGTGCCAGCAGCCGACTCAGGGGGCGCTTCACAGATACGCAGTATTTT

j_gene: TRBJ1-2
v_gene: TRBV6-1
abundance: NA
d_gene: NA
CDR3aa: CASSEASVFNYGYTF
CDR3nt: TGTGCCAGCAGTGAAGCATCAGTATTTAACTATGGCTACACCTTC

j_gene: TRBJ2-2
v_gene: TRBV6-5
abundance: once
d_gene: TRBD1
CDR3aa: CASSLTGIFSGELFF
CDR3nt: TGTGCCAGCAGTTTGACAGGGATATTCTCCGGGGAGCTGTTTTTT

j_gene: TRBJ2-2
v_gene: TRBV11-3
abundance: NA
d_gene: NA
CDR3aa: CASSLEAGPGELFF
CDR3nt: TGTGCCAGCAGCTTAGAAGCCGGTCCCGGGGAGCTGTTTTTT

j_gene: TRBJ1-2
v_gene: TRBV6-5
abundance: NA
d_gene: NA
CDR3aa: CASSLAATGWGGYTF
CDR3nt: TGTGCCAGCAGTTTAGCCGCAACAGGGTGGGGAGGCTACACCTTC

j_gene: TRBJ2-2
v_gene: TRBV24-1
abundance: NA
d_gene: NA
CDR3aa: CATRLASTGELFF
CDR3nt: TGTGCCACCCGCCTAGCCTCCACCGGGGAGCTGTTTTTT

j_gene: TRBJ2-7
v_gene: TRBV27
abundance: NA
d_gene: NA
CDR3aa: CASNCYEQYF
CDR3nt: TGTGCCAGCAACTGCTACGAGCAGTACTTC

j_gene: TRBJ1-2
v_gene: TRBV25-1
abundance: NA
d_gene: NA
CDR3aa: CASSTGRGYTF
CDR3nt: TGTGCCAGCAGTACAGGGCGGGGCTACACCTTC

j_gene: TRBJ2-1
v_gene: TRBV9
abundance: NA
d_gene: NA
CDR3aa: CASSVDNSREQFF
CDR3nt: TGTGCCAGCAGCGTAGATAACTCTCGAGAGCAGTTCTTC

j_gene: TRBJ1-6
v_gene: TRBV7-2
abundance: few
d_gene: NA
CDR3aa: CASSLGATGGYNSPLHF
CDR3nt: TGTGCCAGCAGCTTGGGTGCGACGGGTGGGTATAATTCACCCCTCCACTTT

j_gene: TRBJ1-2
v_gene: TRBV7-8
abundance: NA
d_gene: TRBD1
CDR3aa: CASSLAGQGERYTF
CDR3nt: TGTGCCAGCAGCTTAGCGGGACAGGGGGAAAGGTACACCTTC

j_gene: TRBJ2-5
v_gene: TRBV19
abundance: NA
d_gene: TRBD1
CDR3aa: CASSFGVGLGGRETQYF
CDR3nt: TGTGCCAGTAGTTTCGGCGTGGGGTTAGGGGGCCGCGAGACCCAGTACTTC

j_gene: TRBJ1-2
v_gene: TRBV6-1
abundance: NA
d_gene: TRBD1
CDR3aa: CASSEGDRGYGYTF
CDR3nt: TGTGCCAGCAGTGAAGGGGACAGGGGATATGGCTACACCTTC

j_gene: TRBJ2-7
v_gene: TRBV27
abundance: NA
d_gene: NA
CDR3aa: CASSPDGSSYEQYF
CDR3nt: TGTGCCAGCAGCCCGGACGGGAGCTCCTACGAGCAGTACTTC

j_gene: TRBJ1-1
v_gene: TRBV9
abundance: NA
d_gene: NA
CDR3aa: CASSVGEDTEAFF
CDR3nt: TGTGCCAGCAGCGTAGGCGAGGACACTGAAGCTTTCTTT

j_gene: TRBJ2-7
v_gene: TRBV15
abundance: NA
d_gene: NA
CDR3aa: CATSRDTDSYEQYF
CDR3nt: TGTGCCACCAGCAGAGATACCGACAGCTACGAGCAGTACTTC

j_gene: TRBJ2-6
v_gene: TRBV3-1/TRBV3-2
abundance: NA
d_gene: NA
CDR3aa: CASSQAVWANVLTF
CDR3nt: TGTGCCAGCAGCCAAGCCGTCTGGGCCAACGTCCTGACTTTC

j_gene: TRBJ2-6
v_gene: TRBV6-5
abundance: NA
d_gene: NA
CDR3aa: CAGTDSGANVLTF
CDR3nt: TGTGCCGGAACAGACTCTGGGGCCAACGTCCTGACTTTC

j_gene: TRBJ1-4
v_gene: TRBV30
abundance: NA
d_gene: NA
CDR3aa: CAWSGQFFNEKLFF
CDR3nt: TGTGCCTGGAGTGGACAGTTCTTTAATGAAAAACTGTTTTTT

j_gene: TRBJ2-1
v_gene: TRBV18
abundance: NA
d_gene: NA
CDR3aa: CASSPTGLRINEQFF
CDR3nt: TGTGCCAGCTCACCGACCGGACTACGTATCAATGAGCAGTTCTTC

j_gene: TRBJ2-2
v_gene: TRBV7-3
abundance: NA
d_gene: TRBD2
CDR3aa: CASGLGDAGGLNTGELFF
CDR3nt: TGTGCCAGCGGACTCGGCGACGCGGGGGGCTTGAACACCGGGGAGCTGTTTTTT

j_gene: TRBJ2-4
v_gene: TRBV4-2
abundance: NA
d_gene: TRBD1
CDR3aa: CASTETRGGTGGLIQYF
CDR3nt: TGTGCCAGCACCGAAACAAGGGGAGGTACAGGGGGCCTCATTCAGTACTTC

j_gene: TRBJ2-3
v_gene: TRBV7-3
abundance: NA
d_gene: TRBD2
CDR3aa: CASSPTFGGAGDTQYF
CDR3nt: TGTGCCAGCAGCCCAACGTTCGGGGGGGCCGGAGATACGCAGTATTTT

j_gene: TRBJ2-4
v_gene: TRBV18
abundance: NA
d_gene: TRBD2
CDR3aa: CASSLGGGAKNIQYF
CDR3nt: TGTGCCAGCTCACTGGGCGGGGGAGCCAAAAACATTCAGTACTTC

j_gene: TRBJ2-7
v_gene: TRBV28
abundance: NA
d_gene: NA
CDR3aa: CASIPPGSYEQYF
CDR3nt: TGTGCCAGCATCCCCCCCGGGAGCTACGAGCAGTACTTC

j_gene: TRBJ1-2
v_gene: TRBV6-5
abundance: NA
d_gene: NA
CDR3aa: CASSLEFYGYTF
CDR3nt: TGTGCCAGCAGCTTGGAGTTCTATGGCTACACCTTC

j_gene: TRBJ2-1
v_gene: TRBV7-2
abundance: NA
d_gene: NA
CDR3aa: CASSLVGTSSYNEQFF
CDR3nt: TGTGCCAGCAGCTTAGTCGGGACAAGCTCCTACAATGAGCAGTTCTTC

j_gene: TRBJ2-2
v_gene: TRBV5-1
abundance: NA
d_gene: NA
CDR3aa: CASQRGGTNTGELFF
CDR3nt: TGCGCCAGCCAAAGAGGGGGAACGAACACCGGGGAGCTGTTTTTT

j_gene: TRBJ1-2
v_gene: TRBV11-2
abundance: NA
d_gene: NA
CDR3aa: CASSPETGANYGYTF
CDR3nt: TGTGCCAGCAGCCCAGAGACGGGTGCTAACTATGGCTACACCTTC

j_gene: TRBJ1-2
v_gene: TRBV5-6
abundance: NA
d_gene: NA
CDR3aa: CASSLVLLTDIYGYTF
CDR3nt: TGTGCCAGCAGCTTGGTCCTATTGACAGACATCTATGGCTACACCTTC